The sequence of this TCR beta chain was determined in a study of spatial heterogeneity in lung cancer. On each TCR cDNA molecule, a unique molecular identifier was present. In TCRdb, the 5' RACE reads were re-called with MiXCR into one record per CDR3 protein. The sample shows 5,500 to 8,000 distinct CDR3 sequences, about 19% of them seen only once. The V and J ends lost 0 bases and 4 bases, in that order; junction bases with no gene match: 5. Germline values: CDR1 MNHNY, CDR2 SVGAGI (reference sequence). This CDR3 is built from 17 residues. In its sample, this clonotype was seen many times. Antigen unknown. Time point specified: sample taken at primary tumor resection. Whole RNA, isolated from tumor, nontumor lung or frozen PBMC, was sequenced without prior sorting. The donor group consisted of over 55 patients who had untreated, early-stage non-small cell lung cancer. The study's findings and limits: More often at tumor resection than at routine follow-up, ubiquitous expanded tumor TCRs were detected in the blood.

The specimen comprised PBMCs, sampled at surgery. This chain joins TRBV6-6 and TRBJ2-1; 11 positions agree with TRBD2. This receptor was identified in a female donor with early-stage non-small cell lung cancer. The CDR3 nucleotides read TGTGCCAGCAGTTACTCGATGGTAGCGGGGGGGTACAATGAGCAGTTCTTC. Translation: CASSYSMVAGGYNEQFF.